This TCR beta chain came from a study of T cells in Graves' hyperthyroidism and ophthalmopathy (dated by TCRdb to the late 2010s). General notes on the study: Peripheral blood samples were taken at the time of initial diagnosis, prior to any treatment. To identify TCR V-J signatures that set the groups apart, the researchers used a discovery cohort of 90 to 100 patients, made up of some 41 with Graves' ophthalmopathy and 57 with stable Graves' hyperthyroidism. Whether ophthalmopathy could be predicted prospectively was tested in an independent validation cohort made up of under 20 hyperthyroidism patients plus 17 patients who later progressed to ophthalmopathy. The roughly 100 discovery patients were randomly divided into training and test sets at a 7:3 ratio. In about six Graves' hyperthyroidism patients, the study also compared T-cell repertoires from thyroid tissue with T-cell repertoires from blood. After sampling, hyperthyroidism patients received methimazole starting at 30 mg daily, and ophthalmopathy patients received high-dose intravenous methylprednisolone. TCR Vbeta CDR3 sequencing of 135 peripheral blood samples (roughly 41 ophthalmopathy, approximately 80 hyperthyroidism and roughly 17 progressor patients) is reported in the paper. Paper-wide results and their limitations: Blood samples also contained most of the expanded thyroid clonotypes (frequency above 0.001), which suggests that blood repertoires may reflect thyroid immune responses. In validation, progression to ophthalmopathy was predicted by the model with 55% to 71% sensitivity and nearly 75% specificity, a median of about 6.8 months before onset. No statistical method was used to fix the sample size in advance, and group allocation was not hidden from the investigators. In cross-validation, a model built on a 13 V-J signature told ophthalmopathy apart from stable hyperthyroidism with 85% to 90% sensitivity and roughly 83% specificity, and in testing the same model reached 80%/75%.

Moderately to severely active disease, a Clinical Activity Score of at least 3, a NOSPECS grade of at least 4, and a duration under 3 months were present in ophthalmopathy patients. The study excluded patients with uncontrolled infections, other autoimmune diseases, pregnancy or lactation. Diagnoses relied on clinical symptoms, serum thyroxine and TRAb, thyroid ultrasound and orbital computed tomography. PBMCs were separated from under 12 ml of fresh peripheral blood using Ficoll-Paque density gradient centrifugation. Trizol reagent was used to extract total RNA, and RNA quality was then checked on an Agilent 2100 Bioanalyzer. The CDR3 runs 14 residues from the cysteine to the phenylalanine. The CDR3 DNA has 42 bases and is translated from base 1. V lost 6 bases and J lost 7 bases; the stretch between them is 18 bases long. Amplification of TCR beta CDR3 regions was carried out from RNA transcripts. The TCR CDR3 was subjected to a first round of RT-PCR using the HTBI primer set and the Qiagen OneStep RT-PCR kit. Libraries were constructed in a second round of multiplex PCR, after which size selection and purification were carried out. The libraries were sequenced on an Illumina HiSeq2000 using paired-end 100 bp reads. The original methods were these. SOAPnuke was used to process the raw data, with reads discarded if the reads contained adapters or uncalled bases, had a mean Phred below 15, or lacked an exact constant-primer or identifier match. High-quality paired reads were merged with COPE v1.2.5, and unique nucleotide sequences were defined as clonotypes. MiTCR v1.1 was used to align clonotypes to the IMGT TRBV, TRBD and TRBJ reference segments. Analysis was restricted to V-J combinations with a frequency above 0.0001, which covered 99.2% of repertoires. A TCS score was defined as the ratio of F50 (clonal expansion) to E x V (chaos), with BLOSUM62-based TCRdist applied between CDR3 peptides within each V-J. Welch's t-statistics and random forest reduced around 520 V-J features to 10 to 15, which were used in a naive Bayes classifier (R e1071). The public reads were reanalyzed by TCRdb: fastp trimming at Q25, MiXCR alignment, in-frame beta chains only. Rows matching on CDR3 protein sequence are summarized as one entry with the most common DNA and genes. The V and J calls come from TCRdb's annotation, not from the publication. The sample profile shows about 600,000 distinct CDR3 sequences; around 16% of them were found once. Roughly 3.4% of the sample comes from the top ten.

This clonotype was seen at least ten times. Its antigen remains unidentified. Base qualities were left out, and no much larger clone turns up one base away. The sequence derives from a woman between 40 and 55 years old with Graves' ophthalmopathy. Material for sequencing was blood. Here the chain combines TRBV12-3 or TRBV12-4 and TRBJ1-1; the D gene is perhaps TRBD1, on 6 matching bases. Read as DNA, the sequence is TGTGCCAGCAGCCTAAGCAGGACAGTATTTGAAGCTTTCTTT. Translated, it gives CASSLSRTVFEAFF.